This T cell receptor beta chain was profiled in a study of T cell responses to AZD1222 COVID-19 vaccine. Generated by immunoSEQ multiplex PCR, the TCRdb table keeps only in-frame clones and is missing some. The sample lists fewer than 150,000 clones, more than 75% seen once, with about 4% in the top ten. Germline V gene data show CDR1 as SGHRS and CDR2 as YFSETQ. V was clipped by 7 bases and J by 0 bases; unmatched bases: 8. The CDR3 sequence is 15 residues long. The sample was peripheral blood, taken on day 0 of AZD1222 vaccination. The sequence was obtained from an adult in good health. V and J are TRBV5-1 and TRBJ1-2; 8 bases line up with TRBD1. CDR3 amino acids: CASWMDRAANYGYTF. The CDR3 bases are TGCGCCAGCTGGATGGACAGGGCTGCTAACTATGGCTACACCTTC.